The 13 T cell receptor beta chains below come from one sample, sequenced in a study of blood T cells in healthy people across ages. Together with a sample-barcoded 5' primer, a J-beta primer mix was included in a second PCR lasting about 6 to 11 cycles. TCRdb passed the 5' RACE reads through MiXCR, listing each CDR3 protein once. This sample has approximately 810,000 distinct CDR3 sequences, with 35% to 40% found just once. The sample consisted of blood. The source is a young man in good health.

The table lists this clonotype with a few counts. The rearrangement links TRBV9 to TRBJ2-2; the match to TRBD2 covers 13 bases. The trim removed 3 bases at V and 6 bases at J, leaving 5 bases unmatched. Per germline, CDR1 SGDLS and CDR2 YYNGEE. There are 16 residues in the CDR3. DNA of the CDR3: TGTGCCAGCAGCGGCCGTGGGACTAGCGGGGCCGGGGAGCTGTTTTTT. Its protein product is CASSGRGTSGAGELFF.

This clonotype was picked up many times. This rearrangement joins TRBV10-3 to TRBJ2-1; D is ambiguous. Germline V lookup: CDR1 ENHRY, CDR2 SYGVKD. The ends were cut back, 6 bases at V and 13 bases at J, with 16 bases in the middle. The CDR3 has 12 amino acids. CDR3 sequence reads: CAIRDPPGPQFF. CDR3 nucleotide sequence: TGTGCCATCAGAGACCCGCCAGGACCTCAGTTCTTC.

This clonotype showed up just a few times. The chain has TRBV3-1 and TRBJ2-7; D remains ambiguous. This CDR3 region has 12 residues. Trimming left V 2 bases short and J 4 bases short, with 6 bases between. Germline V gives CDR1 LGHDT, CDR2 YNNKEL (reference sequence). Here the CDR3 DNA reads TGTGCCAGCAGCCAAAATGGGTACGAGCAGTACTTC. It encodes CASSQNGYEQYF.

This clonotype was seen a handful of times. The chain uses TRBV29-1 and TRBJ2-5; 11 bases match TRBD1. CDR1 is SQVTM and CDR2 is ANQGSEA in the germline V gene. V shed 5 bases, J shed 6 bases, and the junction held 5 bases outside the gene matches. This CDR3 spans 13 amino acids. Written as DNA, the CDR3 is TGCAGCGTTCCTGGACAGGGGGCCAAGACCCAGTACTTC. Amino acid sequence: CSVPGQGAKTQYF. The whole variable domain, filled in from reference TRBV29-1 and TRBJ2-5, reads SAVISQKPSRDICQRGTSLTIQCQVDSQVTMMFWYRQQPGQSLTLIATANQGSEATYESGFVIDKFPISRPNLTFSTLTVSNMSPEDSSIYLCSVPGQGAKTQYFGPGTRLLVL.

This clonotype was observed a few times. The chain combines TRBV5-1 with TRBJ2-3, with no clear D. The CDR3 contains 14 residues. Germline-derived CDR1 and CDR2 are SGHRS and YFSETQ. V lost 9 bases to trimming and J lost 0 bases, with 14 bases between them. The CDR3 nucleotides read TGCGCCACATGTCTCGGGCCTAGCACAGATACGCAGTATTTT. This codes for CATCLGPSTDTQYF.

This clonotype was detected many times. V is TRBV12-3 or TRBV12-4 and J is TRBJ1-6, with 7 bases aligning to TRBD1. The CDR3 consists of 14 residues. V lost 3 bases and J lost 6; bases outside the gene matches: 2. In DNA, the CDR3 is TGTGCCAGCAGTTTTCAGGGGGGTAATTCACCCCTCCACTTT. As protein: CASSFQGGNSPLHF.

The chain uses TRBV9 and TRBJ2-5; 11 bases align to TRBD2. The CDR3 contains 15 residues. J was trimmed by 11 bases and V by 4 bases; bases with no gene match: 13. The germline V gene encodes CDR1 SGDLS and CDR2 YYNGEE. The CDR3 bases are TGTGCCAGCAGCCCGACCCTTGGGACTAGCGGTGAGCAGTACTTC. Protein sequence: CASSPTLGTSGEQYF.

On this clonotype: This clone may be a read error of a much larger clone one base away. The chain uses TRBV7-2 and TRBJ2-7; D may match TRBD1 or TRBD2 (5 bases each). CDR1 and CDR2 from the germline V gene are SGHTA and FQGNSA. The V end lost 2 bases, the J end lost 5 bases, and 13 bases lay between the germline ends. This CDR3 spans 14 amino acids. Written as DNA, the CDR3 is TGTGCCAGCAGCTTATCCGGGGCGGTCCACGAGCAGTACTTC. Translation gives CASSLSGAVHEQYF.

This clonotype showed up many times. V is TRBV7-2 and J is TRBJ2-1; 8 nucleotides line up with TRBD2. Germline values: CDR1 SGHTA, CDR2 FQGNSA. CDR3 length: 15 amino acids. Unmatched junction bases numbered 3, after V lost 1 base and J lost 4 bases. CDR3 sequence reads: CASSLVAGPYNEQFF. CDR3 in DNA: TGTGCCAGCAGCTTAGTAGCGGGGCCGTACAATGAGCAGTTCTTC.

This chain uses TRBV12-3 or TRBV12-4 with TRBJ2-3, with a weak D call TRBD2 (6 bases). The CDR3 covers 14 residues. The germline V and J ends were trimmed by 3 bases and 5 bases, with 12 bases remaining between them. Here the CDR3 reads CASSLGPEGDTQYF. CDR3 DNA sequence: TGTGCCAGCAGTTTGGGGCCGGAGGGAGATACGCAGTATTTT.

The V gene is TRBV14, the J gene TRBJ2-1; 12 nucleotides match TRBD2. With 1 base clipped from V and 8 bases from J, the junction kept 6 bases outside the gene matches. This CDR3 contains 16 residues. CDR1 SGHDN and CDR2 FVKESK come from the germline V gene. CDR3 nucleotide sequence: TGTGCCAGCAGCCAAGTAGCGGGGACTAGCGGGCATGAGCAGTTCTTC. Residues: CASSQVAGTSGHEQFF.

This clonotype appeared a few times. The CDR3 loop is CASSLGSSGELFF. The DNA of the CDR3 is TGTGCCAGCAGTTTGGGTTCTTCCGGGGAGCTGTTTTTT. The chain links TRBV27 to TRBJ2-2; D unresolved. The CDR3 loop spans 13 amino acids. With 3 bases removed from V and 6 bases from J, the gap between germline ends came to 8 bases. In germline, CDR1 is MNHEY, CDR2 SMNVEV (reference sequence).

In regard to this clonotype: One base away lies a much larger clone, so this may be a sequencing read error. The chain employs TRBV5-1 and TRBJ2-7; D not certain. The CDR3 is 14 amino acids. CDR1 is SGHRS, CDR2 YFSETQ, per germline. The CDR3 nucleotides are TGCGCCGGCAGCTTGGAAGGGAACCCCTACGAGCAGTACTTC. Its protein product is CAGSLEGNPYEQYF.